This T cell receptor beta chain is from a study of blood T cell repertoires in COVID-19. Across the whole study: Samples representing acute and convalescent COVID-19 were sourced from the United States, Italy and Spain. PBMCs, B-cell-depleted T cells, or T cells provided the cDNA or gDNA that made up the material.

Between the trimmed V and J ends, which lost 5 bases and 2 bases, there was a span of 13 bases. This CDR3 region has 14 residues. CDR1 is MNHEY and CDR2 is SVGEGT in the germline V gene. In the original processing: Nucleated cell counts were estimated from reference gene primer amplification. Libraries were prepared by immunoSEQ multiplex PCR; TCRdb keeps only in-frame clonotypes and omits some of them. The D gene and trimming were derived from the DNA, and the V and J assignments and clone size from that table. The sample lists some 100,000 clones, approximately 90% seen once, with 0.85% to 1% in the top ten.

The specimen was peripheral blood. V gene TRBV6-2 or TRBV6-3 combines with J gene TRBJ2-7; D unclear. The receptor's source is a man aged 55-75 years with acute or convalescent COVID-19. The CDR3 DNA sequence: TGTGCCAGCAGTGAGTACGCCGACACCTACGAGCAGTACTTC. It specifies CASSEYADTYEQYF.